This T cell receptor (beta chain) derives from a study of blood T cell repertoires in COVID-19. The CDR3 is made up of 12 amino acids. The V end lost 1 base, the J end lost 7 bases, and 5 bases lay between the germline ends. Germline CDR1 SGHAT, CDR2 FQDESV (reference sequence). Repertoires were generated with immunoSEQ multiplex PCR, while TCRdb's copy carries only in-frame clones and drops some. The sample yields about 180,000 clones, less than 90% seen once. Sequenced material: peripheral blood. The clonotype was recovered from a man aged 65 to 85 with active or convalescent COVID-19. J is TRBJ2-1 and V is TRBV11-1; D remains unclear. CDR3 in amino acids: CASSLDRNEQFF. The CDR3, as DNA: TGTGCCAGCAGCTTAGATCGTAATGAGCAGTTCTTC.